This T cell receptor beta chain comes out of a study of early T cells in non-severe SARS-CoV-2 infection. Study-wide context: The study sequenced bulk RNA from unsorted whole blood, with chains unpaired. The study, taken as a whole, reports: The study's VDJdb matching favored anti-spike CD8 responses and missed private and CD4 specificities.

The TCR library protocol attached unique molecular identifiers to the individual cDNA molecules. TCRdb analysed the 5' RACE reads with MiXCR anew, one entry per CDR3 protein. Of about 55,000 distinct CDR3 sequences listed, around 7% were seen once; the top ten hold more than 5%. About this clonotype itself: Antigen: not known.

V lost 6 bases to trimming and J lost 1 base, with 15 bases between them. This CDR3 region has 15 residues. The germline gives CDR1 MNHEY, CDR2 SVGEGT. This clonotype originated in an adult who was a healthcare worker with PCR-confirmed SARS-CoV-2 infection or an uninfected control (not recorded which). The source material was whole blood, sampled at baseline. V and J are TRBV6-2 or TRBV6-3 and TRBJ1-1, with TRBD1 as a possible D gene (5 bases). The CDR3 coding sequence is TGTGCCAGCAGCAAAAACAGGAGTCCGAACACTGAAGCTTTCTTT. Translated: CASSKNRSPNTEAFF.